These 20 T cell receptor beta chains originate from one sample sequenced in a study of regulatory T cells in long-lasting Graves disease (dated by TCRdb to about 2021). The label giving this sample's time point can be read as: newly diagnosed GD, antithyroid drugs for less than 3 months. For both TCR sequencing and RNA sequencing, RNA was extracted from PBMCs using TRIzol. The method was multiplex PCR. TCRdb names Illumina HiSeq 4000 as the instrument used. iRepertoire HTBI primers and Arm-PCR amplification of CDR3 regions were used to construct TCR beta libraries. Starting from the raw public reads, TCRdb applied fastp trimming at Q25, assembled clones with MiXCR and retained in-frame beta chains. Rows are unified per CDR3 protein, each entry keeping the most common DNA and genes. A total of approximately 400,000 distinct CDR3 sequences appear in this sample, roughly 15% of them only once. The ten largest clones take up 22% of the sample.

The source material was peripheral blood mononuclear cells (PBMCs), sampled at new diagnosis, from a patient treated with antithyroid drugs. The source is a female donor with Graves disease.

The chain is built from TRBV29-1 and TRBJ1-1; possibly TRBD1 for D (6 bases). In germline, CDR1 is SQVTM, CDR2 ANQGSEA. The CDR3 runs to 13 residues. The V gene lost 6 bases and the J gene lost 2 bases, with 13 bases spanning the gap. CDR3 DNA: TGCAGCGTCTTTACAGGGCCAAACACTGAAGCTTTCTTT. Its protein product is CSVFTGPNTEAFF.

As for this clonotype: This could be a read error, since a much larger clone is one nucleotide away. Since no conserved phenylalanine or tryptophan closes the CDR3, a read error is the likely cause. The chain employs TRBV12-3 or TRBV12-4 and TRBJ1-1; possible D gene TRBD1, 5 bases. The CDR3 is made up of 14 amino acids. Trimming took 6 bases from V and 3 from J, leaving 14 bases between them. The CDR3 region is CASRVGRRDTEAFS. The DNA for the CDR3 is TGTGCCAGCAGGGTGGGGCGTAGGGACACTGAAGCTTTCTCT.

In its sample, this clonotype was seen many times. This chain links TRBV27 with TRBJ1-1, with D tentatively TRBD1 (6 bases). Trimming removed 3 bases at V and 8 bases at J, with 13 bases between. Germline values: CDR1 MNHEY, CDR2 SMNVEV (reference sequence). The CDR3 is made up of 13 amino acids. The CDR3: CASSLLGGSEAFF. CDR3 DNA sequence: TGTGCCAGCAGTTTGTTAGGGGGATCGGAAGCTTTCTTT.

The chain carries TRBV24-1 and TRBJ1-5; no clear D. From germline, CDR1 is KGHDR and CDR2 SFDVKD. This CDR3 region has 13 residues. Trimming shortened V by 4 bases and J by 1 base, and 4 bases separated the two germline ends. CDR3 coding DNA: TGTGCCACCAGTGACCGGAGCAATCAGCCCCAGCATTTT. Residues: CATSDRSNQPQHF.

This clonotype has at least ten counts. The chain links TRBV12-3 or TRBV12-4 to TRBJ1-2; 9 bases are a match to TRBD1. V gave up 3 bases and J gave up 8 bases; unmatched junction bases: 7. This CDR3 comprises 14 residues. The CDR3 region has the DNA TGTGCCAGCAGTTTGAGAACAGGGGGCGTCGGCTACACCTTC. It yields the protein CASSLRTGGVGYTF.

The rearrangement links TRBV27 to TRBJ2-7; 7 bases match TRBD1. V trimming: 5 bases; J trimming: 3 bases; junction bases outside the gene matches: 19. The germline V gene has CDR1 MNHEY and CDR2 SMNVEV (reference sequence). This CDR3 is 18 amino acids long. In nucleotides, the CDR3 is TGTGCCAGCAGTGCCATCAACCACAGGGGAAGTCGGGTCTACGAGCAGTACTTC. Amino acids: CASSAINHRGSRVYEQYF.

This clonotype was seen many times. The chain uses TRBV29-1 and TRBJ1-1; 8 positions match TRBD1. The CDR3 is 12 residues long. V shed 6 bases, J shed 6 bases, and the junction held 6 bases outside the gene matches. Per germline, CDR1 SQVTM and CDR2 ANQGSEA. The CDR3 region has the DNA TGCAGCGTCGACAGGGGAGACTCTGAAGCTTTCTTT. It encodes CSVDRGDSEAFF.

This clonotype was seen ten or more times. The chain joins TRBV2 to TRBJ2-5; D not resolved. Trimming cost V 4 bases and J 2 bases, with 5 bases left between them. The CDR3 has 12 residues. The germline CDR1 and CDR2 sequences are SNHLY and FYNNEI. The CDR3: CASSGQQETQYF. The CDR3 region has the DNA TGTGCCAGCAGTGGGCAGCAAGAGACCCAGTACTTC. Full variable domain (missing parts from reference TRBV2 and TRBJ2-5): EPEVTQTPSHQVTQMGQEVILRCVPISNHLYFYWYRQILGQKVEFLVSFYNNEISEKSEIFDDQFSVERPDGSNFTLKIRSTKLEDSAMYFCASSGQQETQYFGPGTRLLVL.

With respect to this clonotype: Just one base apart from a much larger clone, this may be a read error. The chain uses TRBV7-3 and TRBJ2-3; 7 bases line up with TRBD2. The CDR3 spans 16 residues. Per germline, CDR1 SGHTA and CDR2 FQGTGA. V dropped 5 bases and J dropped 3; count of bases not matched to a gene: 11. CDR3 nucleotide sequence: TGTGCCAGCAGCGCCGGACCAGCGGGGCGGACAGATACGCAGTATTTT. Its protein is CASSAGPAGRTDTQYF.

Ten or more counts support this clonotype. The chain couples TRBV27 to TRBJ2-7; TRBD1 aligns across 8 bases. Germline V gene sequence: CDR1 MNHEY, CDR2 SMNVEV (reference sequence). With V trimmed by 3 bases and J by 2 bases, 3 bases remained unmatched. The CDR3 totals 14 residues. CDR3 sequence: CASSLLQGAYEQYF. As DNA, the CDR3 is TGTGCCAGCAGTTTGTTACAGGGGGCCTACGAGCAGTACTTC.

This clonotype was seen at least ten times. This chain connects TRBV27 to TRBJ1-1, with 7 bases fitting TRBD1. The germline V gene has CDR1 MNHEY and CDR2 SMNVEV (reference sequence). The CDR3 has 14 amino acids. V shed 7 bases and J 3 bases; nucleotides not matched to a gene: 8. The CDR3 loop is CASTRQGSYTEAFF. The CDR3 DNA reads TGTGCCAGCACCAGACAGGGTTCGTACACTGAAGCTTTCTTT.

This clonotype was detected a few times. This may stem from a read error, because a much larger clone lies one nucleotide away. This chain links TRBV11-3 with TRBJ1-2; no clear D. CDR1 SGHNT and CDR2 YENEEA come from the germline V gene. The CDR3 runs 11 residues. In nucleotides, the CDR3 is TGTGTCAGCGGACGGGATCATGGCTACACCTTC. Protein sequence: CVSGRDHGYTF.

This clonotype was seen only a few times. The chain has TRBV6-5 and TRBJ1-2; D ambiguous. The V end lost 0 bases, the J end lost 6 bases, and 11 bases lay between the germline ends. CDR1 is MNHEY and CDR2 is SVGAGI in the germline V gene. CDR3 length: 14 amino acids. The CDR3 coding sequence is TGTGCCAGCAGTTACTCGATCGGAGGGAATGGCTACACCTTC. Protein product: CASSYSIGGNGYTF.

The chain joins TRBV2 to TRBJ2-7; D might be TRBD1 (6 bases). V was clipped by 6 bases and J by 6 bases, with 12 bases between them. The germline CDR1 and CDR2 sequences are SNHLY and FYNNEI. This CDR3 comprises 12 residues. This chain's CDR3 is CASRADRFEQYF. The CDR3 nucleotides are TGTGCCAGCAGGGCTGACAGGTTCGAGCAGTACTTC. Looking up the rest from reference TRBV2 and TRBJ2-7 gives the full variable domain: EPEVTQTPSHQVTQMGQEVILRCVPISNHLYFYWYRQILGQKVEFLVSFYNNEISEKSEIFDDQFSVERPDGSNFTLKIRSTKLEDSAMYFCASRADRFEQYFGPGTRLTVT.

V and J are TRBV6-1 and TRBJ2-7; D is uncertain. Between the trimmed V and J ends, which lost 6 bases and 5 bases, there was a span of 17 bases. CDR1 and CDR2 from the germline V gene are MNHNS and SASEGT. CDR3 length: 14 amino acids. The DNA of the CDR3 is TGTGCCAGCAGGCCGGGCATCCTCGAGGACGAGCAGTACTTC. The encoded protein is CASRPGILEDEQYF.

This clonotype occurred many times. A much larger clone lies one base from this, so it may be a read error. The V and J genes are TRBV18 and TRBJ2-3; D gene ambiguous. V was pared by 3 bases and J by 0 bases, with 10 bases between. CDR3 length equals 15 residues. In germline, CDR1 is KGHSH, CDR2 LQKENI. CDR3 DNA sequence: TGTGCCAGCTCACCCGACGAGAAAAGCACAGATACGCAGTATTTT. As protein: CASSPDEKSTDTQYF. Supplemented by reference TRBV18 and TRBJ2-3, the full variable domain reads NAGVMQNPRHLVRRRGQEARLRCSPMKGHSHVYWYRQLPEEGLKFMVYLQKENIIDESGMPKERFSAEFPKEGPSILRIQQVVRGDSAAYFCASSPDEKSTDTQYFGPGTRLTVL.

V gene TRBV6-1 combines with J gene TRBJ2-1; 9 bases align to TRBD2. The V and J ends lost 7 bases and 0 bases, in that order; junction bases with no gene match: 22. Germline CDR1 is MNHNS and CDR2 is SASEGT. The CDR3 has 21 residues. The CDR3 reads CASKHLRAQGLSGGSYNEQFF. CDR3 in DNA: TGTGCCAGCAAGCACCTCAGGGCTCAAGGTCTTAGCGGGGGCTCCTACAATGAGCAGTTCTTC.

The sample holds many counts of this clonotype. The V and J genes are TRBV7-9 and TRBJ1-5; TRBD1 aligns across 9 bases. The CDR3 length is 15 residues. CDR1 is SEHNR, CDR2 FQNEAQ, per germline (reference sequence). Trimming cost V 4 bases and J 6 bases; bases outside gene matches: 7. CDR3 nucleotide sequence: TGTGCCAGCAGCTCGGACAGGGGTCGGGTTCAGCCCCAGCATTTT. It yields the protein CASSSDRGRVQPQHF.

This clonotype turned up a few times. The CDR3: CASSISASSYNEQFF. The DNA for the CDR3 is TGTGCCAGTAGTATATCGGCTAGCTCCTACAATGAGCAGTTCTTC. V gene TRBV19 combines with J gene TRBJ2-1, with no clear D. V gave up 2 bases and J gave up 0 bases, with 8 bases separating them. Germline CDR1 and CDR2: LNHDA and SQIVND (reference sequence). This CDR3 region has 15 residues.

The rearrangement links TRBV5-6 to TRBJ2-7, with D perhaps TRBD1 or TRBD2 (6 bases each). The length of the CDR3 is 17 residues. Germline CDR1 reads SGHDT; CDR2 reads YYEEEE. Between the trimmed V and J ends, which lost 3 bases and 4 bases, there was a span of 23 bases. CDR3 bases: TGTGCCAGCAGCTACACACTTGCGACAGGCGGGGTTTACGAGCAGTACTTC. Residues: CASSYTLATGGVYEQYF.